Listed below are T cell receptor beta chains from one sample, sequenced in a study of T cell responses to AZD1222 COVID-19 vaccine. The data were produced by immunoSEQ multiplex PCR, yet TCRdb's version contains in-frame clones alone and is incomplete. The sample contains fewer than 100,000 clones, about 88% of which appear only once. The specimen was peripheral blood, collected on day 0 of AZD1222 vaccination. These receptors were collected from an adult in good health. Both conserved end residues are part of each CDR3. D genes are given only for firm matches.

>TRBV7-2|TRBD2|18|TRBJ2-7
CASSLVASGGFSSYEQYF
TGTGCCAGCAGTTTAGTCGCTAGCGGGGGGTTTAGCTCCTACGAGCAGTACTTC
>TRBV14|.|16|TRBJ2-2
CASSPWTGSGTGELFF
TGTGCCAGCAGCCCATGGACGGGGTCGGGGACCGGGGAGCTGTTTTTT
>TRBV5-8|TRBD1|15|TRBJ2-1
CASSPGQGGYNEQFF
TGTGCCAGCAGCCCGGGACAGGGAGGCTACAATGAGCAGTTCTTC
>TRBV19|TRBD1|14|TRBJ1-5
CASTRDSQNQPQHF
TGTGCCAGCACACGGGACAGCCAGAATCAGCCCCAGCATTTT
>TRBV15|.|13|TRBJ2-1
CATSRHEYNEQFF
TGTGCCACCAGCAGGCACGAATACAATGAGCAGTTCTTC
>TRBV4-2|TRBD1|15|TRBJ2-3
CASSPRTGGPDTQYF
TGTGCCAGCAGCCCTCGGACAGGGGGCCCAGATACGCAGTATTTT
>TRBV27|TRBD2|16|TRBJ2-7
CATRLAGDVTSDEQYF
TGTGCCACCCGACTAGCGGGAGATGTTACATCGGACGAGCAGTACTTC
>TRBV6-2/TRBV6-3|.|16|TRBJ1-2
CASSYSIWEANYGYTF
TGTGCCAGCAGTTACTCGATTTGGGAAGCTAACTATGGCTACACCTTC
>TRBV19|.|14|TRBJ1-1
CASSITAMNTEAFF
TGTGCCAGTAGCATAACCGCTATGAACACTGAAGCTTTCTTT
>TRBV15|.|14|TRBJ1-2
CATSSVRANYGYTF
TGTGCCACCAGCAGTGTTAGGGCTAACTATGGCTACACCTTC
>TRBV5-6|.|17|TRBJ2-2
CASSLLTTGPNTGELFF
TGTGCCAGCAGCTTGTTAACGACCGGCCCGAACACCGGGGAGCTGTTTTTT
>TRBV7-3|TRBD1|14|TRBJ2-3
CASSASGQTDTQYF
TGTGCCAGCAGCGCGTCGGGACAGACAGATACGCAGTATTTT
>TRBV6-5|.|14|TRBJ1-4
CASRLGGGDEKLFF
TGTGCCAGCCGTTTGGGGGGGGGCGATGAAAAACTGTTTTTT
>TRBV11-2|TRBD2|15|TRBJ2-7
CASSKLAGETYEQYF
TGTGCCAGCAGCAAACTAGCGGGGGAGACCTACGAGCAGTACTTC
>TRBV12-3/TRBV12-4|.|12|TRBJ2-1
CASSSTNNEQFF
TGTGCCAGCAGCTCCACCAACAATGAGCAGTTCTTC
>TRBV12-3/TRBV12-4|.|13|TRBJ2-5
CASSLERGETQYF
TGTGCCAGCAGTTTAGAACGAGGAGAGACCCAGTACTTC
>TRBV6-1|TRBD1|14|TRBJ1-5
CASSETGVNQPQHF
TGTGCCAGCAGTGAAACAGGGGTCAATCAGCCCCAGCATTTT
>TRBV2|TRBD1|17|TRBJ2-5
CASSERRTGRYQETQYF
TGTGCCAGCAGTGAGCGGCGGACAGGGAGGTACCAAGAGACCCAGTACTTC
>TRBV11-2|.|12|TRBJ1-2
CASSLVEYGYTF
TGTGCCAGCAGCTTAGTGGAGTATGGCTACACCTTC